These 10 T cell receptor delta chains were all obtained from the same sample, sequenced in a study of gamma-delta T cells after stem cell transplantation (dated by TCRdb to between 2015 and 2016). Library creation used RT-PCR. The instrument was an Illumina MiSeq. TCRdb called clones afresh from the public reads with CATT; identical DNA rows were later merged. For this sample the table gives thousands of delta-chain clones, of which more than 15% were detected only once. Around 13% of the sample goes to the ten largest clones. The sample taken for sequencing was gamma-delta T cells. The receptor set was obtained from a human donor. It is not recorded whose cells these are; they may come from a transplant donor.

Judged by abundance, this clone is medium-sized. The sample has other DNA sequences that encode this CDR3 too. This chain uses TRDV2 with TRDJ1; 12 bases are shared with TRDD3. V trimming: 4 bases; J trimming: 3 bases; junction bases outside the gene matches: 11. The length of the CDR3 is 17 residues. Germline CDR1 reads GEAIGNYY; CDR2 reads EKD. CDR3 sequence: CACDPLLGDTDADKLIF. The DNA for the CDR3 is TGTGCCTGTGATCCCCTACTGGGGGATACTGACGCCGATAAACTCATCTTT.

This clone is classed as medium-sized (0.01 to 0.1%). Distinct nucleotide sequences in the sample also encode this CDR3. The chain employs TRDV2 and TRDJ1; 10 bases fit TRDD3. The CDR3 is 15 amino acids. Trimming cost V 1 base and J 2 bases; bases outside gene matches: 3. Per germline, CDR1 GEAIGNYY and CDR2 EKD. CDR3 loop: CACDTLLGDTDKLIF. For the CDR3, the DNA is TGTGCCTGTGACACTTTACTGGGGGATACCGATAAACTCATCTTT.

This chain uses TRDV2 with TRDJ1; 11 bases fit TRDD3. Germline V gene sequence: CDR1 GEAIGNYY, CDR2 EKD. J was trimmed by 1 base and V by 0 bases; bases with no gene match: 9. The CDR3 is made up of 18 amino acids. The CDR3 region is CACDTVSSGGYFTDKLIF. In DNA form, the CDR3 reads TGTGCCTGTGACACCGTTTCATCTGGGGGATACTTCACCGATAAACTCATCTTT.

V usage is TRDV2 and J usage is TRDJ1; D possibly corresponds to TRDD3 (6 bases). The germline V gene encodes CDR1 GEAIGNYY and CDR2 EKD. Deletions cut 2 bases from V and 0 bases from J, with 9 bases between. CDR3 length: 14 amino acids. The CDR3, as DNA: TGTGCCTGTGACATCTGGGGAAACACCGATAAACTCATCTTT. Protein: CACDIWGNTDKLIF.

This clone is categorized as large. This chain joins TRDV2 and TRDJ1; D perhaps matches TRDD2 (5 bases). This CDR3 contains 17 residues. Germline assignment: CDR1 GEAIGNYY and CDR2 EKD. The ends were cut back, 5 bases at V and 0 bases at J, with 21 bases in the middle. The CDR3: CACAPLLSDTHTDKLIF. Written as DNA, the CDR3 is TGTGCCTGTGCCCCCCTACTTTCCGACACGCACACCGATAAACTCATCTTT.

Comment on this clone: The amino acid sequence in TCRdb belongs to a much larger clone and departs from this DNA's translation at residue 15, likely a sequencing read error; the sequence shown is translated from the DNA. CDR3 nucleotide sequence: TGTGCCTGTGACACCGTTCGTACTGGGGGATCTAGGTACACCGCTAAACTCATCTTT. It encodes CACDTVRTGGSRYTAKLIF. This chain links TRDV2 with TRDJ1, with 10 bases aligning to TRDD3. CDR1 and CDR2 from the germline V gene are GEAIGNYY and EKD. The CDR3 runs to 19 residues.

This clone turned up a few times. This sequence joins TRDV2 and TRDJ1; 7 bases agree with TRDD3. Germline CDR1 is GEAIGNYY and CDR2 is EKD. The CDR3 length is 16 residues. Unmatched junction bases numbered 6, after V lost 0 bases and J lost 0 bases. The CDR3 region is CACDTLGEAYTDKLIF. The CDR3 coding sequence is TGTGCCTGTGACACCTTGGGGGAAGCGTACACCGATAAACTCATCTTT.

This clone came up a few times. It differs at one base from a far larger clone, so likely a read error. The chain combines TRDV2 with TRDJ3, with TRDD3 matching 8 bases. V dropped 1 base and J dropped 0; count of bases not matched to a gene: 16. Germline V gene lookup returns CDR1 GEAIGNYY and CDR2 EKD. The CDR3 length is 22 residues. CDR3 DNA: TGTGCCTGTGACACTCCCAACTCTGGGGGACACCAAAGCTCCTGGGACACCCGACAGATGTTTTTC. Translation: CACDTPNSGGHQSSWDTRQMFF.

The chain couples TRDV2 to TRDJ1; 8 positions agree with TRDD3. The CDR3 has 17 amino acids. Germline lookup yields CDR1 GEAIGNYY and CDR2 EKD. V shed 1 base and J 4 bases; nucleotides not matched to a gene: 13. The CDR3 nucleotides are TGTGCCTGTGACACTGTACTGGGGGCAAATACCGGCGATAAACTCATCTTT. The encoded protein is CACDTVLGANTGDKLIF.

There are a few counts of this clone. A much larger clonotype is one base distant, so this may be a read error. V gene TRDV1 combines with J gene TRDJ1, with TRDD3 identical over 8 bases. This CDR3 has 21 amino acids. From germline, CDR1 is TSWWSYY and CDR2 QGS. V dropped 5 bases and J dropped 0; count of bases not matched to a gene: 23. This chain's CDR3 is CALGRVARVSLGAWYTDKLIF. CDR3 nucleotides: TGTGCTCTTGGGAGGGTTGCGAGAGTGTCACTGGGGGCCTGGTACACCGATAAACTCATCTTT.